This T cell receptor beta chain originates from a study of shared clonotypes between healthy human individuals. The naive CD8 fraction comprised CD45RO-negative cells positively selected for CCR7 and excluded terminally differentiated effector memory CD45RA+ cells. Study-wide points: Sampling used blood alone; tissue repertoires probably differ.

As concerns this clone: Its antigen remains unknown.

The CDR3 runs 15 residues. V shed 5 bases and J 4 bases; nucleotides not matched to a gene: 7. Germline V gene lookup returns CDR1 SGHVS and CDR2 FQNEAQ. Here immunoSEQ multiplex PCR was the method, and the copy in TCRdb shows in-frame clones only, minus some. The sample contains more than 2 million clones, roughly 93% of which appear only once. The TCR comes from a man aged 18 to 30 in good health. Some clones in this sample may be carry-over from other donors' samples. The genes are TRBV7-8 and TRBJ1-4; TRBD1 matches at 7 bases. The source material was naive CD8+ T cells from PBMCs. The CDR3: CASSPVRGDNEKLFF. The DNA for the CDR3 is TGTGCCAGCAGCCCGGTCAGGGGGGATAATGAAAAACTGTTTTTT.